The 24 T cell receptor beta chains below were found in one sample sequenced in a study of cytomegalovirus exposure and HLA in healthy donors. PCR employed 60 Vbeta and 13 Jbeta primers. Repertoires were generated with immunoSEQ multiplex PCR, while TCRdb's copy carries only in-frame clones and drops some. This sample has some 170,000 clones, with about 80% found just once. Material for sequencing was PBMCs. The receptors were sampled from a girl aged 5-17 years in good health and CMV-seropositive.

The rearrangement uses TRBV4-3 and TRBJ1-2; weak D call: TRBD1 (6 bases). The CDR3 loop spans 13 amino acids. V dropped 2 bases and J dropped 8 bases, with 12 bases sitting between them. CDR1 is LGHNA and CDR2 is YSLEER in the germline V gene. Written as DNA, the CDR3 is TGCGCCAGCAGCCAATCCACAGGGACCGGCTACACCTTC. Protein: CASSQSTGTGYTF.

The chain is built from TRBV9 and TRBJ2-1, with 8 positions matching TRBD2. From germline, CDR1 is SGDLS and CDR2 YYNGEE. The length of the CDR3 is 16 residues. Trimming removed 5 bases from V and 2 bases from J; junction bases left unmatched: 9. This CDR3 reads CASSASGSPTYNEQFF. The CDR3 DNA sequence: TGTGCCAGCAGTGCGAGCGGGAGTCCAACCTACAATGAGCAGTTCTTC.

The V gene is TRBV11-3, the J gene TRBJ2-7; D not certain. Germline V gene lookup returns CDR1 SGHNT and CDR2 YENEEA. This CDR3 is built from 14 residues. V gave up 5 bases and J gave up 1 base, with 12 bases separating them. The CDR3 region is CASSPFENSYEQYF. The CDR3 coding sequence is TGTGCCAGCAGCCCCTTCGAGAATTCCTACGAGCAGTACTTC.

This clone was seen only a few times. The chain couples TRBV25-1 to TRBJ2-6, with D perhaps TRBD2 (6 bases). Trimming took 5 bases from V and 3 from J, leaving 17 bases between them. The length of the CDR3 is 17 residues. Germline CDR1 is MGHDK and CDR2 is SYGVNS. The CDR3 reads CASSPRMGGSGANVLTF. The CDR3 DNA follows: TGTGCCAGCAGTCCGCGGATGGGAGGCAGTGGGGCCAACGTCCTGACTTTC.

This chain links TRBV12-5 with TRBJ2-2; possible D gene TRBD2, 5 bases. The V gene's germline CDR1 is LGHNT and CDR2 FRNRAP. Trimming removed 3 bases from V and 2 bases from J, with 10 bases in between. There are 15 residues in the CDR3. CDR3 sequence (DNA): TGTGCTAGTGGTTTATTTACGGGAAACACCGGGGAGCTGTTTTTT. Its protein is CASGLFTGNTGELFF.

The J gene is TRBJ2-1, the V gene TRBV5-1; a weak D match, TRBD2 (5 bases). The V gene lost 4 bases and the J gene lost 3 bases, with 11 bases spanning the gap. The CDR3 length is 14 residues. Looked up from germline, CDR1 is SGHRS and CDR2 is YFSETQ. CDR3 in amino acids: CASSLGLLYNEQFF. The DNA for the CDR3 is TGCGCCAGCAGCCTAGGACTTCTCTACAATGAGCAGTTCTTC. Drawing the rest from reference TRBV5-1 and TRBJ2-1, the complete variable domain is KAGVTQTPRYLIKTRGQQVTLSCSPISGHRSVSWYQQTPGQGLQFLFEYFSETQRNKGNFPGRFSGRQFSNSRSEMNVSTLELGDSALYLCASSLGLLYNEQFFGPGTRLTVL.

J is TRBJ1-4 and V is TRBV29-1, with a weak D call TRBD1 (5 bases). The CDR3 contains 14 residues. Trimming shortened V by 4 bases and J by 4 bases, and 13 bases separated the two germline ends. Germline CDR1 is SQVTM and CDR2 is ANQGSEA. The CDR3 DNA is TGCAGCGTTGCGTCACAGGATGATAATGAAAAACTGTTTTTT. Translation gives CSVASQDDNEKLFF.

This chain uses TRBV6-1 with TRBJ2-3; D call uncertain. This CDR3 spans 13 amino acids. Trimming pared 0 bases from V and 5 bases from J, leaving 6 bases between. Germline loops: CDR1 MNHNS, CDR2 SASEGT. The CDR3: CASSEAYLDTQYF. The CDR3 coding sequence is TGTGCCAGCAGTGAAGCGTATCTAGATACGCAGTATTTT.

This clone has a handful of counts. J is TRBJ2-4 and V is TRBV7-8; tentative D call: TRBD1 (6 bases). Germline CDR1 is SGHVS and CDR2 is FQNEAQ. CDR3 length equals 13 residues. V gave up 5 bases and J gave up 8 bases, with 13 bases separating them. The CDR3 here is CASSEQGMDIQYF. Here the CDR3 DNA reads TGTGCCAGCAGCGAACAGGGTATGGACATTCAGTACTTC.

The chain combines TRBV6-1 with TRBJ1-5; 7 nucleotides agree with TRBD1. Per germline, CDR1 MNHNS and CDR2 SASEGT. CDR3 length: 15 amino acids. The junction had 5 bases not matched to a gene; V was cut back by 6 bases and J by 0 bases. CDR3 nucleotides: TGTGCCAGCAGCAGACAGGGCTATAGCAATCAGCCCCAGCATTTT. Its translation: CASSRQGYSNQPQHF.

The chain combines TRBV28 with TRBJ2-3, with 8 bases that match TRBD2. The germline V gene encodes CDR1 MDHEN and CDR2 SYDVKM. This CDR3 region has 18 residues. The ends lost 6 bases at V and 0 bases at J; junction bases unmatched: 14. This CDR3 is CASSLLIQRELSTDTQYF. The CDR3 nucleotides are TGTGCCAGCAGCCTCCTAATCCAGCGGGAGCTAAGCACAGATACGCAGTATTTT.

The gene calls are TRBV23-1 and TRBJ1-2; no definite D call. TRBV23-1 is assigned to the ORF class and has an uncertain function. The CDR3 contains 14 residues. V gave up 4 bases and J gave up 5 bases, with 14 bases separating them. CDR3 sequence (DNA): TGCGCCAGCAGTCGAGGGAGAGGAGCGTATGGCTACACCTTC. Its translation is CASSRGRGAYGYTF.

The sample holds a few counts of this clone. This chain connects TRBV21-1 to TRBJ2-7; the table gives TRBD2 as D, unverified against the DNA. TRBV21-1 has pseudogene status. The CDR3 has 19 residues. CDR3 nucleotides: TGTGCCAGCAGCAAAGTCCGGGGACTAGCGGGAGAGCCGGGCCACGAGCAGTACTTC. Encoded protein: CASSKVRGLAGEPGHEQYF.

V gene TRBV7-2 combines with J gene TRBJ1-1; maybe TRBD1 (6 bases). The CDR3 contains 15 residues. Trimming cost V 5 bases and J 8 bases, with 21 bases left between them. In germline, CDR1 is SGHTA, CDR2 FQGNSA. CDR3 loop: CASSPMRGGLGEAFF. The CDR3 bases are TGTGCCAGCAGCCCTATGAGGGGGGGGCTCGGCGAAGCTTTCTTT.

This sequence joins TRBV25-1 and TRBJ2-5, with D unresolved. There are 11 residues in the CDR3. CDR1 is MGHDK, CDR2 SYGVNS, per germline. Trimming shortened V by 6 bases and J by 1 base, and 3 bases separated the two germline ends. The CDR3 spells CASSSQETQYF. The DNA for the CDR3 is TGTGCCAGCAGCAGCCAAGAGACCCAGTACTTC.

The V and J genes are TRBV18 and TRBJ2-3, with 14 bases that match TRBD2. V was pared by 6 bases and J by 4 bases, with 12 bases of the junction left unmatched. The CDR3 loop spans 18 amino acids. CDR1 KGHSH and CDR2 LQKENI come from the germline V gene. The CDR3: CASSPGTSGGGNSDTQYF. In DNA, the CDR3 is TGTGCCAGCTCCCCCGGGACTAGCGGGGGAGGTAACTCAGATACGCAGTATTTT.

The chain has TRBV5-6 and TRBJ2-3; a weak D match, TRBD1 (6 bases). Trimming stripped 2 bases from V and 0 bases from J, with 10 bases between. The CDR3 is 15 amino acids. The germline V gene encodes CDR1 SGHDT and CDR2 YYEEEE. In DNA form, the CDR3 reads TGTGCCAGCAGCTTCGGACAGACTAGCACAGATACGCAGTATTTT. Translated: CASSFGQTSTDTQYF.

The rearrangement uses TRBV28 and TRBJ1-4; 9 bases agree with TRBD1. This CDR3 has 14 residues. The junction had 4 bases not matched to a gene; V was cut back by 6 bases and J by 5 bases. Per the germline V gene, CDR1 is MDHEN and CDR2 is SYDVKM. The CDR3 DNA follows: TGTGCCAGCAGCACCGGGACAGGGAATGAAAAACTGTTTTTT. Protein sequence: CASSTGTGNEKLFF. The variable domain in full, completed from reference TRBV28 and TRBJ1-4, reads DVKVTQSSRYLVKRTGEKVFLECVQDMDHENMFWYRQDPGLGLRLIYFSYDVKMKEKGDIPEGYSVSREKKERFSLILESASTNQTSMYLCASSTGTGNEKLFFGSGTQLSVL.

The chain joins TRBV10-3 to TRBJ2-1; 12 bases line up with TRBD2. Trimming removed 3 bases from V and 7 bases from J; junction bases left unmatched: 7. There are 16 residues in the CDR3. CDR1 is ENHRY and CDR2 is SYGVKD in the germline V gene. This CDR3 reads CAISDPLAGGKNEQFF. The DNA of the CDR3 is TGTGCCATCAGTGACCCCCTAGCGGGGGGGAAGAATGAGCAGTTCTTC.

This rearrangement joins TRBV27 to TRBJ2-1; a possible D gene is TRBD2 (5 bases). The V end lost 8 bases, the J end lost 6 bases, and 14 bases lay between the germline ends. This CDR3 spans 13 amino acids. Germline V gives CDR1 MNHEY, CDR2 SMNVEV (reference sequence). CDR3 bases: TGTGCCAGCCACGATGGACTTGGCAATGAGCAGTTCTTC. This encodes CASHDGLGNEQFF.

This clone was observed once. The CDR3 sequence is CASSLNAGGLVEKLFF. The CDR3 DNA is TGTGCCAGCAGCTTAAACGCGGGGGGCTTGGTTGAAAAACTGTTTTTT. The chain links TRBV7-2 to TRBJ1-4; D is possibly TRBD1 (6 bases). Trimming shortened V by 2 bases and J by 7 bases, and 17 bases separated the two germline ends. Germline V gene data show CDR1 as SGHTA and CDR2 as FQGNSA. The CDR3 covers 16 residues. The variable domain in full, with the rest retrieved from reference TRBV7-2 and TRBJ1-4, is GAGVSQSPSNKVTEKGKDVELRCDPISGHTALYWYRQSLGQGLEFLIYFQGNSAPDKSGLPSDRFSAERTGGSVSTLTIQRTQQEDSAVYLCASSLNAGGLVEKLFFGSGTQLSVL.

The V and J genes are TRBV30 and TRBJ1-2; D is unresolved. Germline-derived CDR1 and CDR2 are GTSNPN and SVGIG (reference sequence). This CDR3 spans 13 amino acids. The V end lost 3 bases, the J end lost 3 bases, and 11 bases lay between the germline ends. CDR3 region: CAWSAVPDYGYTF. Written as DNA, the CDR3 is TGTGCCTGGAGCGCGGTCCCGGACTATGGCTACACCTTC.

The rearrangement uses TRBV27 and TRBJ2-7, with TRBD2 identical over 9 bases. CDR1 is MNHEY and CDR2 is SMNVEV in the germline V gene (reference sequence). Germline trimming cut 1 base from V and 3 bases from J; bases unmatched to any gene: 4. The CDR3 length is 15 residues. The CDR3 here is CASSLFWREGYEQYF. CDR3 nucleotide sequence: TGTGCCAGCAGTTTATTTTGGCGGGAGGGCTACGAGCAGTACTTC.

V usage is TRBV6-1 and J usage is TRBJ2-2; 11 nucleotides align to TRBD2. CDR3 length: 15 amino acids. Trimming cost V 7 bases and J 6 bases; bases outside gene matches: 7. The V gene's germline CDR1 is MNHNS and CDR2 SASEGT. CDR3 bases: TGTGCCAGCACCGACCTAGCGGGGGGATCCGGGGAGCTGTTTTTT. It codes for CASTDLAGGSGELFF.